This T cell receptor (beta chain) was observed in a study of OX40 agonist ivuxolimab in advanced cancers. Sequencing used immunoSEQ multiplex PCR; TCRdb keeps in-frame clones, though not all of them. The sample holds 6,500 to 8,000 clones, over 75% seen once. Unmatched junction bases numbered 12, after V lost 4 bases and J lost 3 bases. The CDR3 is 17 residues long. CDR1 is SEHNR, CDR2 FQNEAQ, per germline (reference sequence). V gene TRBV7-9 combines with J gene TRBJ1-2; 9 nucleotides line up with TRBD1. The sample here was CD4+ or CD8+ T cells sorted from blood, taken in a trial of the OX40 agonist ivuxolimab. The receptor's source is an adult with an advanced solid tumor such as melanoma, head and neck, liver or kidney cancer. In nucleotides, the CDR3 is TGTGCCAGCAGCTCCCAAATGGGACAGGGTAAACACTATGGCTACACCTTC. Translating gives CASSSQMGQGKHYGYTF.